These T cell receptor beta chains were read from a single sample in a study of early stage breast cancer tumors. Profiled with immunoSEQ multiplex PCR; TCRdb holds only in-frame clones, not every one. Counted here are tens of thousands of clones, roughly 80% occurring once; the ten biggest clones make up under 5.5%. Sample: blood. The receptor source for this set is a person aged 40 to 49 with breast cancer. The CDR3 runs from the conserved cysteine through the conserved F or W. A D gene is named only where the DNA matches it firmly. Rows may omit the clone size; those that give it use once, few, many or a size class.

d_gene	v_gene	j_gene	abundance	CDR3aa	CDR3nt
TRBD1	TRBV19	TRBJ1-4	.	CASTPRGTGPGQEKLFF	TGTGCCAGTACCCCCCGGGGGACAGGGCCGGGTCAGGAAAAACTGTTTTTT
.	TRBV7-5	TRBJ1-5	.	CVRSLHGQSYNQPQHF	TGTGTCAGAAGCCTCCATGGGCAGTCTTACAATCAGCCCCAGCATTTT
TRBD2	TRBV4-3	TRBJ2-2	.	CASSQDSGRAAGELFF	TGCGCCAGCAGCCAGGATAGCGGGAGGGCCGCCGGGGAGCTGTTTTTT
TRBD1	TRBV5-1	TRBJ1-1	.	CASSSQGDDEAFF	TGCGCCAGCAGCTCGCAGGGGGACGATGAAGCTTTCTTT
.	TRBV5-1	TRBJ2-3	.	CASSLDGSTDTQYF	TGCGCCAGCAGCTTGGACGGGAGCACAGATACGCAGTATTTT
TRBD2	TRBV2	TRBJ2-7	few	CASSLGLAGKRSYEQYF	TGTGCCAGCAGCCTGGGACTAGCGGGAAAAAGATCCTACGAGCAGTACTTC
.	TRBV18	TRBJ2-7	.	CASSTIDSGAAQYF	TGTGCCAGCTCAACAATCGACTCCGGGGCGGCGCAGTACTTC
TRBD1	TRBV27	TRBJ1-2	few	CASSLQGLSGYTF	TGTGCCAGCAGCCTACAGGGGTTATCCGGCTACACCTTC
TRBD2	TRBV11-2	TRBJ2-1	.	CASSRNPGLGAEQFF	TGTGCCAGCAGCCGAAACCCGGGACTAGGCGCTGAGCAGTTCTTC
.	TRBV15	TRBJ1-3	.	CATSREEPHLWGAHQGNTIYF	TGTGCCACCAGCAGAGAAGAACCGCATTTGTGGGGGGCCCATCAGGGAAACACCATATATTTT
TRBD1	TRBV7-2	TRBJ1-1	.	CASSSGTGFFAEAFF	TGTGCCAGCAGCTCCGGGACAGGGTTTTTCGCTGAAGCTTTCTTT
.	TRBV18	TRBJ1-5	.	CASSPPGGRNQPQHF	TGTGCCAGCTCACCACCGGGGGGTCGGAATCAGCCCCAGCATTTT
.	TRBV28	TRBJ1-2	.	CASSPPGQSYGYTF	TGTGCCAGCAGTCCCCCTGGGCAGAGCTATGGCTACACCTTC
TRBD1	TRBV9	TRBJ2-1	few	CASSRGQDYNEQFF	TGTGCCAGCAGTAGGGGACAGGATTACAATGAGCAGTTCTTC
TRBD2	TRBV19	TRBJ2-3	.	CASSIAGGGDTQYF	TGTGCCAGTAGTATAGCGGGGGGTGGCGATACGCAGTATTTT
.	TRBV6-5	TRBJ2-2	few	CASSPGGAGELFF	TGTGCCAGCAGCCCAGGGGGGGCCGGGGAGCTGTTTTTT
.	TRBV7-2	TRBJ2-3	few	CASSLDGYSTDTQYF	TGTGCCAGCAGCTTAGACGGATATAGCACAGATACGCAGTATTTT
.	TRBV7-6	TRBJ2-2	.	CASSLNWEHTGELFF	TGTGCCAGCAGCTTAAACTGGGAGCACACCGGGGAGCTGTTTTTT
TRBD2	TRBV28	TRBJ2-7	.	CAITSGLTYEQYF	TGTGCCATCACTAGCGGGCTTACCTACGAGCAGTACTTC
TRBD2	TRBV19	TRBJ2-5	few	CASSSAGWGTQYF	TGTGCCAGTAGTTCAGCGGGGTGGGGGACCCAGTACTTC
.	TRBV7-2	TRBJ1-4	.	CASSSGSSEKLFF	TGTGCCAGCAGCTCGGGGAGTTCGGAAAAACTGTTTTTT
TRBD2	TRBV7-8	TRBJ2-1	.	CASSFSLAGPRGGNEQFF	TGTGCCAGCAGCTTCTCCCTAGCGGGCCCCAGGGGCGGCAATGAGCAGTTCTTC
.	TRBV28	TRBJ1-4	.	CASRQGPSNEKLFF	TGTGCCAGCAGACAGGGACCGAGTAATGAAAAACTGTTTTTT
.	TRBV19	TRBJ2-4	.	CASSIGYIQYF	TGTGCCAGTAGTATCGGGTACATTCAGTACTTC
TRBD2	TRBV5-4	TRBJ2-5	.	CASSFKREGRGETQYF	TGTGCCAGCAGCTTCAAGCGGGAGGGAAGGGGAGAGACCCAGTACTTC
.	TRBV19	TRBJ1-1	few	CASSKGTGKATHTEAFF	TGTGCCAGTAGTAAAGGGACTGGGAAGGCTACCCACACTGAAGCTTTCTTT